This TCR beta chain was sequenced in a study of T cells after yellow fever vaccination. Study-wide context: Sorting on CD3, CD45RA, CCR7 and CD95 yielded EM, EMRA, CM and Tscm memory subsets.

The CDR3 is made up of 15 amino acids. The germline V and J ends were trimmed by 10 bases and 5 bases, with 20 bases remaining between them. Germline V lookup: CDR1 LNHDA, CDR2 SQIVND (reference sequence). TCRdb processed the 5' RACE reads anew with MiXCR; each CDR3 protein has one entry. The sample yields more than 20,000 distinct CDR3 sequences, 5.5% seen once. Whole-study results and caveats: Repertoires obtained by FACS sorting could include abundant clonotypes that entered as contaminants from the bulk population. Clones that expanded after primary vaccination mostly reappeared after the booster (approximately 96% CD4, approximately 89% CD8). Sorted memory subsets on day 0 showed almost all vaccine-responding clonotypes to be undetectable.

This clonotype was counted at least ten times. This receptor was obtained from a man aged 25-40 years who received the YFV17D yellow fever vaccine. The chain has TRBV19 and TRBJ2-2; D is perhaps TRBD2 (6 bases). Sequenced material: PBMCs, either bulk or a sorted T-cell subset (CD4+, CD8+, memory, or dextramer-sorted; not recorded which), taken 15 days after the yellow fever booster vaccination. Here the CDR3 reads CATTLEALATGELFF. The CDR3 DNA reads TGTGCCACCACGCTAGAGGCCCTAGCGACCGGGGAGCTGTTTTTT.